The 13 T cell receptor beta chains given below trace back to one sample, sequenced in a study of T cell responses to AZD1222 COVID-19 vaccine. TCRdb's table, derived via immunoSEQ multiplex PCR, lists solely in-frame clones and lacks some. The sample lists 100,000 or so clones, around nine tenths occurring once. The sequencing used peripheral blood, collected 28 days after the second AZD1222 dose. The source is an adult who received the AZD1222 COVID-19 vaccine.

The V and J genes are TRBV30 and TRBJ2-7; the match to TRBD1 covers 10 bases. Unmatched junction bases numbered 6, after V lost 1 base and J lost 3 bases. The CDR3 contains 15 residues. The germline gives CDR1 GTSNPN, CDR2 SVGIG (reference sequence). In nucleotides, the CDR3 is TGTGCCTGGAGTGCGGGCCGGACAGGGGGCTACGAGCAGTACTTC. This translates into CAWSAGRTGGYEQYF.

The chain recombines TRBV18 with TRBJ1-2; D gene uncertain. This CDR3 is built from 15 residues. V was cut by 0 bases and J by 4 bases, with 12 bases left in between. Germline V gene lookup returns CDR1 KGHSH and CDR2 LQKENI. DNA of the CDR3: TGTGCCAGCTCACCACCGGGTTACCCCTCCTATGGCTACACCTTC. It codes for CASSPPGYPSYGYTF.

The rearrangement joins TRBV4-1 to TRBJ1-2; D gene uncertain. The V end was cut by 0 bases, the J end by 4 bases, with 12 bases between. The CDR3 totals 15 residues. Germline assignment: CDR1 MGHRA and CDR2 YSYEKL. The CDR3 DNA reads TGCGCCAGCAGCCAAGATTCGGAGGGAATCTATGGCTACACCTTC. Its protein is CASSQDSEGIYGYTF.

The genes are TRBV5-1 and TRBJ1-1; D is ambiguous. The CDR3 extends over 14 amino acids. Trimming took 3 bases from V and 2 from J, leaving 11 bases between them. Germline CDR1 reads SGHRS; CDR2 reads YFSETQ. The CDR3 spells CASSSIDSNTEAFF. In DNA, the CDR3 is TGCGCCAGCAGCTCGATCGATAGCAACACTGAAGCTTTCTTT.

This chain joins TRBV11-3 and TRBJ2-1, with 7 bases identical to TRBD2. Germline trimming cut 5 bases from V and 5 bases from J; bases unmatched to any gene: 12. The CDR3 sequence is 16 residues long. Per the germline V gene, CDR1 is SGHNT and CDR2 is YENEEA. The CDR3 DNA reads TGTGCCAGCAGCCCCTGGGAGGGCGAGCGGGACAATGAGCAGTTCTTC. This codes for CASSPWEGERDNEQFF.

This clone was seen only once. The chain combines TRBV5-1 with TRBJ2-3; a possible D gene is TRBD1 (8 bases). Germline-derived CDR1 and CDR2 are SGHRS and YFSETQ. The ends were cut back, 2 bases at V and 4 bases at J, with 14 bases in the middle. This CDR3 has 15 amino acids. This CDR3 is CASSLTGGVPDTQYF. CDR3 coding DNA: TGCGCCAGCAGCTTAACAGGGGGGGTCCCAGATACGCAGTATTTT.

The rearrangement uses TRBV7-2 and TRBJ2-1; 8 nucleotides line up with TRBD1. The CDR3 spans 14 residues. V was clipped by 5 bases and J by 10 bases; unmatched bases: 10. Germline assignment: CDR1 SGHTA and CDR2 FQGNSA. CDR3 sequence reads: CASSRRIRGQEQFF. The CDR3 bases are TGTGCCAGCAGCAGGAGGATCAGGGGGCAAGAGCAGTTCTTC.

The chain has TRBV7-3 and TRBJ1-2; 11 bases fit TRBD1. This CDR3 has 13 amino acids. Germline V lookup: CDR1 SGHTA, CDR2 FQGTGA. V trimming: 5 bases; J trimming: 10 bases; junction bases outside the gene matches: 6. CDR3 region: CASSRTGGDDYTF. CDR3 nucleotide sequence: TGTGCCAGCAGCCGGACAGGGGGCGATGACTACACCTTC.

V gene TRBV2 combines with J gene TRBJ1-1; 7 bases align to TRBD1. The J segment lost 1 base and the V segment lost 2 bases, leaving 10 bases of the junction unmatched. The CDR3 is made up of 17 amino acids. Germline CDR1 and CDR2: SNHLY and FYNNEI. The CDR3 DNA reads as TGTGCCAGCAGTGAAATGGCGGCGAGGACAGGGAACACTGAAGCTTTCTTT. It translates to CASSEMAARTGNTEAFF. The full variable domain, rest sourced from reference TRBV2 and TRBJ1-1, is EPEVTQTPSHQVTQMGQEVILRCVPISNHLYFYWYRQILGQKVEFLVSFYNNEISEKSEIFDDQFSVERPDGSNFTLKIRSTKLEDSAMYFCASSEMAARTGNTEAFFGQGTRLTVV.

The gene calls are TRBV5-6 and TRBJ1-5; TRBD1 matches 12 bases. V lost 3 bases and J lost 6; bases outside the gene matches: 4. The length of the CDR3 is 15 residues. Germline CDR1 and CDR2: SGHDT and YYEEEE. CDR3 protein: CASSSGTGGFQPQHF. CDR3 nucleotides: TGTGCCAGCAGCTCCGGGACAGGGGGCTTTCAGCCCCAGCATTTT.

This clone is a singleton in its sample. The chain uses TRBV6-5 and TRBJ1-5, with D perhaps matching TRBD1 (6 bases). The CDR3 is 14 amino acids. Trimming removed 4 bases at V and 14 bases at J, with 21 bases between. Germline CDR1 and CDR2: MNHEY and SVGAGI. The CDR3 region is CASSLDPRTAEKHF. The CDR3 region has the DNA TGTGCCAGCAGTTTAGACCCCCGGACAGCTGAAAAGCATTTT.

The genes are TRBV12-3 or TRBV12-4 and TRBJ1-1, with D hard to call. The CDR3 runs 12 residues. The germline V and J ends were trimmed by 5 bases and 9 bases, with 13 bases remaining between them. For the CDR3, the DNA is TGTGCCAGCAGTCGTATTCAGGCCCAAGCTTTCTTT. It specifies CASSRIQAQAFF.

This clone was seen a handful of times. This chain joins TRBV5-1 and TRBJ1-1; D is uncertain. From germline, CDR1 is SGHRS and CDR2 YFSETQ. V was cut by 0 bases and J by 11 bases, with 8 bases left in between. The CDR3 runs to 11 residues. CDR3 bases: TGCGCCAGCAGCTTGGACCGCCAGGCTTTCTTT. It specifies CASSLDRQAFF.